The clone carrying this T cell receptor (beta chain) was recorded a few times. Its antigen is as yet unknown. This same CDR3 is encoded by further DNA sequences in the sample. The CDR3 is 15 residues long. Germline V gives CDR1 SGHRS, CDR2 YFSETQ. The V end was cut by 0 bases, the J end by 2 bases, with 11 bases between. This record belongs to a study of shared clonotypes between healthy human individuals. On the study more broadly: Per donor, three plates held CD4 naive cells, three held CD4 memory, two held CD8 naive and one held CD8 memory.

Assay runs were performed at deep level. The table came from immunoSEQ multiplex PCR; TCRdb's copy has only in-frame clones and leaves some out. Among about 730,000 clones listed, 72% were seen once. Findings and limits, study-wide: Rarefaction analysis demonstrated incomplete sorted-subset sequencing notwithstanding large depth. Across subsets, estimated richness was generally greater for naive than for memory populations.

V gene TRBV5-1 combines with J gene TRBJ2-5, with TRBD1 as a possible D gene (6 bases). The sequence came from a woman aged 30 to 39 in good health. The material sequenced was memory CD4+ T cells sorted from blood. Subset of the sample: CD45RA-negative fraction. CDR3 residues: CASSLALGGQETQYF. CDR3 sequence (DNA): TGCGCCAGCAGCTTGGCCTTAGGGGGACAAGAGACCCAGTACTTC.